The 6 T cell receptor beta chains presented below share a single source sample, sequenced in a study of shared clonotypes between healthy human individuals. Clones were sequenced by immunoSEQ multiplex PCR, and TCRdb holds only the in-frame ones, with some missing. The sample has some 1 million clones; about 75% are singletons. Sequenced input: memory CD4+ T cells sorted from blood. Documented subset: CD45RA-negative fraction. Receptors were obtained from a man aged 18-30 years in good health.

This chain joins TRBV5-1 and TRBJ1-2, with D possibly being TRBD1 (6 bases). There are 15 residues in the CDR3. Germline V lookup: CDR1 SGHRS, CDR2 YFSETQ. V was pared by 0 bases and J by 6 bases, with 15 bases between. DNA of the CDR3: TGCGCCAGCAGCTTGGAGGGAGGGGGACGGAATGGCTACACCTTC. It is translated as CASSLEGGGRNGYTF.

The genes are TRBV7-2 and TRBJ2-7, with D tentatively TRBD2 (6 bases). CDR3 length: 13 residues. Trimming cost V 5 bases and J 3 bases, with 11 bases left between them. CDR1 is SGHTA, CDR2 FQGNSA, per germline. This chain's CDR3 is CASSRDFGYEQYF. The CDR3, as DNA: TGTGCCAGCAGCCGGGACTTCGGCTACGAGCAGTACTTC.

The rearrangement uses TRBV11-2 and TRBJ2-5; D uncertain. Trimming left V 2 bases short and J 5 bases short, with 12 bases between. Germline V gene data show CDR1 as SGHAT and CDR2 as FQNNGV. CDR3 length equals 14 residues. CDR3 nucleotide sequence: TGTGCCAGCAGCTTAACCTACCGAGTGGAGACCCAGTACTTC. Its protein product is CASSLTYRVETQYF.

J is TRBJ1-5 and V is TRBV28; D is possibly TRBD1 (6 bases). The ends were cut back, 2 bases at V and 8 bases at J, with 13 bases in the middle. Germline values: CDR1 MDHEN, CDR2 SYDVKM. This CDR3 is 14 amino acids long. Here the CDR3 reads CASSLAGGGKPQHF. As DNA, the CDR3 is TGTGCCAGCAGTTTAGCGGGGGGCGGAAAGCCCCAGCATTTT.

The chain is built from TRBV9 and TRBJ2-7, with unresolved D. The CDR3 extends over 12 amino acids. Per germline, CDR1 SGDLS and CDR2 YYNGEE. The germline V and J ends were trimmed by 0 bases and 5 bases, with 6 bases remaining between them. The CDR3 DNA sequence: TGTGCCAGCAGCGTAGAAACGAACGAGCAGTACTTC. Translation: CASSVETNEQYF.

The chain uses TRBV19 and TRBJ2-3; D is possibly TRBD2 (7 bases). The germline CDR1 and CDR2 sequences are LNHDA and SQIVND (reference sequence). The V end lost 9 bases, the J end lost 6 bases, and 19 bases lay between the germline ends. The CDR3 is made up of 14 amino acids. The CDR3 sequence: CASGGLAVSDTQYF. DNA of the CDR3: TGTGCCAGCGGGGGGCTAGCGGTAAGCGATACGCAGTATTTT.